The 20 T cell receptor beta chains below were found in one sample sequenced in a study of Ad26.COV2.S vaccination and SARS-CoV-2 variants. Documented treatment: some 19 received Ad26.COV2.S at low or high dose, single or two shots; roughly 5 received placebo; per-sample allocation not given. On day 63 after the first injection, vaccine and placebo recipients gave samples. Clones were read by immunoSEQ multiplex PCR, and TCRdb kept only the in-frame ones, dropping some. Of a few hundred thousand clones detected, 85% to 90% appear once; the ten largest clones hold about 5%. This specimen was peripheral blood, taken in a trial of Ad26.COV2.S vaccine versus placebo. These receptors were collected from a person between 18 and 65 years old who received the Ad26.COV2.S COVID-19 vaccine or a placebo.

The chain employs TRBV19 and TRBJ1-2, with TRBD1 matching over 10 bases. The CDR3 length is 22 residues. Germline CDR1 is LNHDA and CDR2 is SQIVND (reference sequence). J was trimmed by 3 bases and V by 5 bases; bases with no gene match: 27. CDR3 in amino acids: CASSVLWVLGATGGGRHYGYTF. The CDR3 DNA sequence: TGTGCCAGTAGTGTTCTATGGGTCCTCGGCGCGACAGGGGGCGGAAGACACTATGGCTACACCTTC. The variable domain in full, completed from reference TRBV19 and TRBJ1-2, reads DGGITQSPKYLFRKEGQNVTLSCEQNLNHDAMYWYRQDPGQGLRLIYYSQIVNDFQKGDIAEGYSVSREKKESFPLTVTSAQKNPTAFYLCASSVLWVLGATGGGRHYGYTFGSGTRLTVV.

The chain uses TRBV19 and TRBJ2-4; TRBD2 matches 11 bases. This CDR3 region has 19 residues. With 2 bases clipped from V and 0 bases from J, the junction kept 9 bases outside the gene matches. The germline V gene has CDR1 LNHDA and CDR2 SQIVND (reference sequence). The DNA for the CDR3 is TGTGCCAGTAGTATACGGCCGGCTAGCGGGAGGCTAGCCAAAAACATTCAGTACTTC. Translation gives CASSIRPASGRLAKNIQYF.

This chain uses TRBV13 with TRBJ2-7; the D gene is possibly TRBD2 (5 bases). Trimming took 7 bases from V and 0 from J, leaving 10 bases between them. There are 13 residues in the CDR3. CDR1 is PRHDT, CDR2 FYEKMQ, per germline (reference sequence). CDR3 bases: TGTGCCAGCACCGAGGGTCCCTCCTACGAGCAGTACTTC. It is translated as CASTEGPSYEQYF.

The CDR3 DNA reads as TGTGCCAGTAGCCTCGACAGGGGGAGAGGGGCTGGCTACACCTTC. It yields the protein CASSLDRGRGAGYTF. The rearrangement joins TRBV19 to TRBJ1-2; the match to TRBD1 covers 9 bases. CDR3 size: 15 residues. The germline CDR1 and CDR2 sequences are LNHDA and SQIVND (reference sequence). Trimming took 6 bases from V and 7 from J; bases not matched to a gene: 12. Full variable domain (rest looked up from reference TRBV19 and TRBJ1-2): DGGITQSPKYLFRKEGQNVTLSCEQNLNHDAMYWYRQDPGQGLRLIYYSQIVNDFQKGDIAEGYSVSREKKESFPLTVTSAQKNPTAFYLCASSLDRGRGAGYTFGSGTRLTVV.

This sequence joins TRBV9 and TRBJ1-1, with D possibly TRBD1 on 5 matching bases. Germline CDR1 SGDLS, CDR2 YYNGEE. The CDR3 loop spans 13 amino acids. V was clipped by 3 bases and J by 4 bases, with 10 bases between them. The DNA for the CDR3 is TGTGCCAGCAGCGATTGGAGGGGCACTGAAGCTTTCTTT. This encodes CASSDWRGTEAFF.

The genes are TRBV7-9 and TRBJ1-1; D remains ambiguous. Germline V gene lookup returns CDR1 SEHNR and CDR2 FQNEAQ (reference sequence). This CDR3 is built from 14 residues. V lost 5 bases and J lost 3, with 13 bases in between. Here the CDR3 DNA reads TGTGCCAGCAGCACTTTACGCGGTGACACTGAAGCTTTCTTT. It encodes CASSTLRGDTEAFF. The variable domain in full, completed from reference TRBV7-9 and TRBJ1-1, reads DTGVSQNPRHKITKRGQNVTFRCDPISEHNRLYWYRQTLGQGPEFLTYFQNEAQLEKSRLLSDRFSAERPKGSFSTLEIQRTEQGDSAMYLCASSTLRGDTEAFFGQGTRLTVV.

The rearrangement uses TRBV7-6 and TRBJ1-2, with TRBD1 matching 8 bases. The CDR3 length is 16 residues. J gave up 0 bases and V 5 bases, and 8 bases lay outside the gene matches. In germline, CDR1 is SGHVS, CDR2 FNYEAQ. The chain's CDR3 is CASSIGTGLANYGYTF. The CDR3 DNA is TGTGCCAGCAGCATCGGGACAGGCTTAGCTAACTATGGCTACACCTTC.

The chain combines TRBV27 with TRBJ2-1, with 8 positions matching TRBD1. Trimming at V came to 3 bases and at J to 7 bases, leaving 5 bases not matched to a gene. The germline gives CDR1 MNHEY, CDR2 SMNVEV (reference sequence). This CDR3 spans 14 amino acids. DNA of the CDR3: TGTGCCAGCAGTTTGTCAGGGGGCGGGAATGAGCAGTTCTTC. This gives the protein CASSLSGGGNEQFF.

The chain uses TRBV4-1 and TRBJ1-1; 8 nucleotides match TRBD1. Germline values: CDR1 MGHRA, CDR2 YSYEKL. The CDR3 extends over 16 amino acids. V was pared by 4 bases and J by 1 base, with 8 bases of the junction left unmatched. The CDR3 sequence is CASSRSGGEENTEAFF. The CDR3 nucleotides are TGCGCCAGCAGCCGATCAGGGGGCGAGGAGAACACTGAAGCTTTCTTT.

The V and J genes are TRBV18 and TRBJ2-1; 9 bases line up with TRBD2. Trimming cost V 3 bases and J 3 bases; bases outside gene matches: 9. The CDR3 contains 17 residues. Germline V gives CDR1 KGHSH, CDR2 LQKENI. In nucleotides, the CDR3 is TGTGCCAGCTCACCCGCCGCTTATAGCGGGAGCTACAATGAGCAGTTCTTC. Amino acids: CASSPAAYSGSYNEQFF.

The V call is TRBV3-1 (or the pseudogene TRBV3-2), the J call TRBJ1-1, with D possibly TRBD1 on 6 matching bases. The germline gives CDR1 LGHDT, CDR2 YNNKEL (reference sequence). Trimming pared 5 bases from V and 7 bases from J, leaving 14 bases between. This CDR3 spans 13 amino acids. CDR3 sequence (DNA): TGTGCCAGCAGCGGACGGGGAGGGGGTGAAGCTTTCTTT. This codes for CASSGRGGGEAFF.

This clone was seen a single time. V and J are TRBV19 and TRBJ2-4, with D uncertain. Germline V gives CDR1 LNHDA, CDR2 SQIVND (reference sequence). This CDR3 has 15 residues. V was shortened by 6 bases and J by 7 bases, with 19 bases between the two germline ends. The CDR3 DNA reads TGTGCCAGTAGACTTCGTCACGGCGGCCAGAACATTCAGTACTTC. Translating it yields CASRLRHGGQNIQYF.

The chain uses TRBV15 and TRBJ2-1; 8 positions agree with TRBD1. Looked up from germline, CDR1 is LNHNV and CDR2 is YYDKDF (reference sequence). Trimming cost V 3 bases and J 3 bases; bases outside gene matches: 7. The CDR3 runs to 16 residues. The CDR3 is CATSRATTGVYNEQFF. CDR3 bases: TGTGCCACCAGCAGGGCAACGACAGGGGTCTACAATGAGCAGTTCTTC.

The CDR3 spells CASSSGQGYVSGELFF. The CDR3 coding sequence is TGCGCCAGCAGCAGTGGACAGGGTTATGTTTCGGGGGAGCTGTTTTTT. This chain uses TRBV5-1 with TRBJ2-2; 8 nucleotides match TRBD1. The CDR3 runs to 16 residues. The germline V gene encodes CDR1 SGHRS and CDR2 YFSETQ. With V trimmed by 4 bases and J by 8 bases, 13 bases remained unmatched. The entire variable domain, with the rest obtained from reference TRBV5-1 and TRBJ2-2, is as follows: KAGVTQTPRYLIKTRGQQVTLSCSPISGHRSVSWYQQTPGQGLQFLFEYFSETQRNKGNFPGRFSGRQFSNSRSEMNVSTLELGDSALYLCASSSGQGYVSGELFFGEGSRLTVL.

This chain links TRBV7-9 with TRBJ2-5, with TRBD1 matching 7 bases. The germline V gene has CDR1 SEHNR and CDR2 FQNEAQ (reference sequence). This CDR3 comprises 14 residues. V lost 5 bases, J lost 1 base, and 4 bases stayed unmatched. CDR3 region: CASSLRTGQETQYF. For the CDR3, the DNA is TGTGCCAGCAGCCTGAGGACAGGCCAAGAGACCCAGTACTTC.

V usage is TRBV19 and J usage is TRBJ1-1; 7 positions agree with TRBD1. CDR1 is LNHDA and CDR2 is SQIVND in the germline V gene (reference sequence). Trimming cost V 5 bases and J 6 bases; bases outside gene matches: 6. The CDR3 runs to 13 residues. CDR3 sequence: CASSDRVMAEAFF. The DNA for the CDR3 is TGTGCCAGTAGTGACAGGGTCATGGCTGAAGCTTTCTTT.

The chain uses TRBV6-6 and TRBJ2-2; 10 nucleotides align to TRBD1. CDR3 length: 14 amino acids. The germline gives CDR1 MNHNY, CDR2 SVGAGI (reference sequence). After removal of 6 bases from V and 7 bases from J, the junction contained 5 bases not matched to a gene. In nucleotides, the CDR3 is TGTGCCAGCAGGGGGACAGGGGCCTTCGGGGAGCTGTTTTTT. This sequence encodes CASRGTGAFGELFF.

This chain joins TRBV2 and TRBJ2-3; D gene uncertain. The germline CDR1 and CDR2 sequences are SNHLY and FYNNEI. This CDR3 comprises 14 residues. With 6 bases removed from V and 0 bases from J, the gap between germline ends came to 10 bases. CDR3 sequence (DNA): TGTGCCAGCAGCGCTTTAACTAGCACAGATACGCAGTATTTT. Protein product: CASSALTSTDTQYF.

This chain uses TRBV18 with TRBJ1-3; a possible D gene is TRBD1 (6 bases). Germline V CDR1 and CDR2: KGHSH, LQKENI. This CDR3 comprises 15 residues. Trimming stripped 8 bases from V and 0 bases from J, with 14 bases between. The CDR3 DNA reads TGTGCCAGCCTCGCGACAGGAACCTCTGGAAACACCATATATTTT. As protein: CASLATGTSGNTIYF.

This rearrangement joins TRBV29-1 to TRBJ2-7, with D possibly called TRBD1 or TRBD2 (6 bases each). Trimming pared 1 base from V and 3 bases from J, leaving 10 bases between. Germline loops: CDR1 SQVTM, CDR2 ANQGSEA. This CDR3 spans 13 amino acids. This chain's CDR3 is CSVEGGARYEQYF. The CDR3 bases are TGCAGCGTTGAAGGGGGGGCTCGCTACGAGCAGTACTTC.